This is a list of T cell receptor beta chains from one sample in a study of radiotherapy plus CTLA-4 blockade in lung cancer. Generated by immunoSEQ multiplex PCR, the TCRdb table keeps only in-frame clones and is missing some. The profile shows 65,000 to 100,000 clones, roughly four fifths of them singletons. Sequencing was performed on peripheral blood, taken from a patient treated with radiotherapy plus ipilimumab. The receptors were gathered from a human donor with non-small cell lung cancer who had stable disease on radiotherapy plus ipilimumab. Both conserved end residues are part of each CDR3. D genes are given only for firm matches. Clone size is not always given. Where it is, it says once, few, many or a class for expanded clones.

J gene	D gene	clone size	V gene	CDR3 DNA	CDR3 protein
TRBJ1-1	-	few	TRBV7-9	TGTGCCAGCAGATCCGGGGCATCTCGGGGCAGTATGAACACTGAAGCTTTCTTT	CASRSGASRGSMNTEAFF
TRBJ2-5	-	few	TRBV28	TGTGCCAGCAGCGGGTTCCAAGAGACCCAGTACTTC	CASSGFQETQYF
TRBJ1-3	TRBD1	-	TRBV5-6	TGTGCCAGCAGCTGGGACAGGGCTGGGCGCTCTGGAAACACCATATATTTT	CASSWDRAGRSGNTIYF
TRBJ1-5	TRBD1	-	TRBV2	TGTGCCAGCAGACACAGGGGCTCGGGAAATCAGCCCCAGCATTTT	CASRHRGSGNQPQHF
TRBJ2-7	-	-	TRBV2	TGTGCCAGCAGTGTGGACAGTCCCTACGAGCAGTACTTC	CASSVDSPYEQYF
TRBJ2-7	-	-	TRBV9	TGTGCCAGCAGCGTAGGGGGGGGCGGGTACGAGCAGTACTTC	CASSVGGGGYEQYF
TRBJ1-2	-	few	TRBV7-2	TGTGCCAGCAGCTCTGTAGGGTATAACACCTTC	CASSSVGYNTF
TRBJ2-3	-	-	TRBV5-1	TGCGCCAGCAGCTTGACGGACACAGATACGCAGTATTTT	CASSLTDTDTQYF
TRBJ2-3	-	-	TRBV9	TGTGCCAGCAGCGTAGGGGACGGGTATAGCACAGATACGCAGTATTTT	CASSVGDGYSTDTQYF
TRBJ2-3	-	-	TRBV28	TGTGCCAGCACCCTAGATCAGGCTAGCACAGATACGCAGTATTTT	CASTLDQASTDTQYF
TRBJ1-1	-	-	TRBV6-5	TGTGCCAGCAGTTACTCCCGTCCTCCCCGGGACACTGAAGCTTTCTTT	CASSYSRPPRDTEAFF